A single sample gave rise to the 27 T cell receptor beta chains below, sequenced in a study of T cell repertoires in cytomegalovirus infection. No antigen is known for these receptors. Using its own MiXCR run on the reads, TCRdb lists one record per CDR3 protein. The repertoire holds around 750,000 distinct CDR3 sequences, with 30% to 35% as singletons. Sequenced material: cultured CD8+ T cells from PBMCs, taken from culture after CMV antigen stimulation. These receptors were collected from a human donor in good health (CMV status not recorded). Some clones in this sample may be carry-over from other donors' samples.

CDR3 residues: CASSITVGGYTF. The DNA of the CDR3 is TGTGCCAGTAGTATCACTGTTGGTGGCTACACCTTC. The gene calls are TRBV19 and TRBJ1-2; no reliable D call. Germline CDR1 LNHDA, CDR2 SQIVND (reference sequence). There are 12 residues in the CDR3. V lost 3 bases, J lost 7 bases, and 9 bases lay in between.

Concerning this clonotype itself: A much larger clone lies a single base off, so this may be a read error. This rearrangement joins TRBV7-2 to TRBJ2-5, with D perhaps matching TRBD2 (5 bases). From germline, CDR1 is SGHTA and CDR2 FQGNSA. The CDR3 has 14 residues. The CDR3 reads CVSSLARTEETQYF. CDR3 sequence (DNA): TGTGTCAGCAGCTTAGCGCGGACGGAAGAGACCCAGTACTTC.

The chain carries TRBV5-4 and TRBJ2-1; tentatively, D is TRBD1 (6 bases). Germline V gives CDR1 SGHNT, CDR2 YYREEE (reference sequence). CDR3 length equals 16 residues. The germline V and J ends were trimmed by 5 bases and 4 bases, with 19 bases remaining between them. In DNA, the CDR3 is TGTGCCAGCAGTTCACTCCGGGACACCCTTTACAATGAGCAGTTCTTC. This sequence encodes CASSSLRDTLYNEQFF.

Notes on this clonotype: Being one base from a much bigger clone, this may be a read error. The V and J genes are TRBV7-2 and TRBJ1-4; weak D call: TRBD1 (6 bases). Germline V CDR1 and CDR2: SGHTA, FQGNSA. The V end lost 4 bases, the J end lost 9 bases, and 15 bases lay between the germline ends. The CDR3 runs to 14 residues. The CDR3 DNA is TGTGCCAGCAGCTCAGGACAGCGCCGTAAAAAACTGTTTTTT. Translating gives CASSSGQRRKKLFF.

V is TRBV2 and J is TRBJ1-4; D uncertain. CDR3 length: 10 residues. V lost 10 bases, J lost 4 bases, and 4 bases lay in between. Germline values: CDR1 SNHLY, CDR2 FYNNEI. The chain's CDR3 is CAIFNEKLFF. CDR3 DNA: TGTGCCATTTTTAATGAAAAACTGTTTTTT.

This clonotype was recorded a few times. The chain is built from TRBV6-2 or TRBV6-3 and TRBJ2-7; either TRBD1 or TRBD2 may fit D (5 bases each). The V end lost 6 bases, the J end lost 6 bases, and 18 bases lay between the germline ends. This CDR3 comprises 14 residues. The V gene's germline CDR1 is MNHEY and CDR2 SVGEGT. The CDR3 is CASSFDGALIEQYF. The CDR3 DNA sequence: TGTGCCAGCAGCTTCGACGGGGCACTGATCGAGCAGTACTTC.

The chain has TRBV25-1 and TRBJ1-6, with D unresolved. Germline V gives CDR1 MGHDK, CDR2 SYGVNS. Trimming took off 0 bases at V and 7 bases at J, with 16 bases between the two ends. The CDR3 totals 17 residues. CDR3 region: CASSEYFEGGPNSPLHF. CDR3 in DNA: TGTGCCAGCAGTGAATATTTTGAGGGAGGTCCCAATTCACCCCTCCACTTT. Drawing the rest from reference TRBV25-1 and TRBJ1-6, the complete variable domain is EADIYQTPRYLVIGTGKKITLECSQTMGHDKMYWYQQDPGMELHLIHYSYGVNSTEKGDLSSESTVSRIRTEHFPLTLESARPSHTSQYLCASSEYFEGGPNSPLHFGNGTRLTVT.

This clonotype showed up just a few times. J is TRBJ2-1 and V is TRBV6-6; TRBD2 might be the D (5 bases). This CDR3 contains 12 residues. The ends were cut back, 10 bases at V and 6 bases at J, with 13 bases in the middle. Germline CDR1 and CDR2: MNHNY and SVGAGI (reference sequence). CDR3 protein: CATWWRPNEQFF. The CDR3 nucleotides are TGTGCCACCTGGTGGAGGCCCAATGAGCAGTTCTTC.

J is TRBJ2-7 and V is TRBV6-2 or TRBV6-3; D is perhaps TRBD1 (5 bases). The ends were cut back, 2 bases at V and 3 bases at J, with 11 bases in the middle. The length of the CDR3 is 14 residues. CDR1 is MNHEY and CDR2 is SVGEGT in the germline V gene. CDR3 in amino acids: CASSYNRRNYEQYV. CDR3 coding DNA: TGTGCCAGCAGTTACAACAGGCGGAACTACGAGCAGTACGTC.

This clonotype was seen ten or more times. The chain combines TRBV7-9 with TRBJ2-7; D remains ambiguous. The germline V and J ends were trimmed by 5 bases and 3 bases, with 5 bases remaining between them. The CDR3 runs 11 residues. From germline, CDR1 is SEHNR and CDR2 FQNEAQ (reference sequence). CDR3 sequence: CASSPDYEQYF. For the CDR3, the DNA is TGTGCCAGCAGCCCCGACTACGAGCAGTACTTC. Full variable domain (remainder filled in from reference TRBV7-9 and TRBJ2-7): DTGVSQNPRHKITKRGQNVTFRCDPISEHNRLYWYRQTLGQGPEFLTYFQNEAQLEKSRLLSDRFSAERPKGSFSTLEIQRTEQGDSAMYLCASSPDYEQYFGPGTRLTVT.

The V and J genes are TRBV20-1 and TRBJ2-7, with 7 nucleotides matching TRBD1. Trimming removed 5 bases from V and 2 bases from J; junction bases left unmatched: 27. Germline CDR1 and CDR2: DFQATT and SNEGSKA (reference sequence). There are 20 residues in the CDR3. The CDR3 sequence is CSALAAFTGMLGTDPYEQYV. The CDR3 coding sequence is TGCAGTGCTCTGGCGGCATTCACAGGAATGTTAGGGACAGATCCCTACGAGCAGTACGTC.

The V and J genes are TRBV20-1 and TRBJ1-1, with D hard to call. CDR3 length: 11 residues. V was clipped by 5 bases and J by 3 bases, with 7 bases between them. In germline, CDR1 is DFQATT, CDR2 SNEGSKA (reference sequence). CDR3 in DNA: TGCAGTGCTGCAGATTACACTGAAGCTTTCTTT. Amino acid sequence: CSAADYTEAFF.

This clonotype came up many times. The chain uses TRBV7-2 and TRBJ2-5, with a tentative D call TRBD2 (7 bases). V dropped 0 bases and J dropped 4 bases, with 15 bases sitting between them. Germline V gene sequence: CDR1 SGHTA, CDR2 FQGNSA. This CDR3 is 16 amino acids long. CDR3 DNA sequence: TGTGCCAGCAGCTTAGCGCTAGGGGGGGGGTTAGAGACCCAGTACTTC. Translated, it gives CASSLALGGGLETQYF. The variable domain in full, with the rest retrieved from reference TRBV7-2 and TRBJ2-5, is GAGVSQSPSNKVTEKGKDVELRCDPISGHTALYWYRQSLGQGLEFLIYFQGNSAPDKSGLPSDRFSAERTGGSVSTLTIQRTQQEDSAVYLCASSLALGGGLETQYFGPGTRLLVL.

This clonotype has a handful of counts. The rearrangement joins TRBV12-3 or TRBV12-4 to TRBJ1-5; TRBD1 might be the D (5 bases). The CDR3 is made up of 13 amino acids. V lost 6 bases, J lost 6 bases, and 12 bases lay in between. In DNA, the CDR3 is TGTGCCAGCAGCGTGGGGCAGTTTCAGCCCCAGCATTTT. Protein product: CASSVGQFQPQHF.

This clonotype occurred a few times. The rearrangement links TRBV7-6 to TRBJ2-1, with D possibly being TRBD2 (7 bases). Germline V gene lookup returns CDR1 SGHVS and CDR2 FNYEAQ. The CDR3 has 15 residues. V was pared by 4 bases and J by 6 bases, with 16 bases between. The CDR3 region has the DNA TGTGCCAGCAGCTCTGTGGGGGGGCTCACCAATGAGCAGTTCTTC. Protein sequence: CASSSVGGLTNEQFF.

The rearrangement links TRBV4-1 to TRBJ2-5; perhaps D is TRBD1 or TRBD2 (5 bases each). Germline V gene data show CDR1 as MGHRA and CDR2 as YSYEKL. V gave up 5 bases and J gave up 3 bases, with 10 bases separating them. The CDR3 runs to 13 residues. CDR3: CASSSVGEETQYF. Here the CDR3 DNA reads TGCGCCAGCAGCTCGGTGGGGGAAGAGACCCAGTACTTC.

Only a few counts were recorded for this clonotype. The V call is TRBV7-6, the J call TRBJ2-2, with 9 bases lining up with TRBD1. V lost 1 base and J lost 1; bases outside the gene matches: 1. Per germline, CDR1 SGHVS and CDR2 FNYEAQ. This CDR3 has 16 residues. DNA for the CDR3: TGTGCCAGCAGCTTAGTGGGACAGGGGAACACCGGGGAGCTGTTTTTT. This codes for CASSLVGQGNTGELFF.

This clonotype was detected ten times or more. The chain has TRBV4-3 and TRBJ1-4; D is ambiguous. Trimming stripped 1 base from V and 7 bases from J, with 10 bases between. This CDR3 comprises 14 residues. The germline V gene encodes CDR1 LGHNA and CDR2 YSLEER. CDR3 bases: TGCGCCAGCAGCCAAGTATACCACCCTGAAAAACTGTTTTTT. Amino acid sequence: CASSQVYHPEKLFF.

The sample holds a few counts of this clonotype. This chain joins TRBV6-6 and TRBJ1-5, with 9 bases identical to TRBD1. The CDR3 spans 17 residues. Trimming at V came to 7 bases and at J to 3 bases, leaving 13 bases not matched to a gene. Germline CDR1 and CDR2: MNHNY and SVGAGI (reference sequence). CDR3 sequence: CASNYRPGTGLNQPQHF. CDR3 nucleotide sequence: TGTGCCAGCAACTACAGACCCGGGACAGGGCTCAATCAGCCCCAGCATTTT.

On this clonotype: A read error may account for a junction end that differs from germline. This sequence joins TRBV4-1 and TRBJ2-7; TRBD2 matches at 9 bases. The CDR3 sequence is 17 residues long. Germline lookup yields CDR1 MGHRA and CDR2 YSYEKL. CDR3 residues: CANSLGFELAGSYEQYF. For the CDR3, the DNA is TGCGCCAACAGCCTCGGGTTCGAGCTAGCGGGGTCCTACGAGCAGTACTTC.

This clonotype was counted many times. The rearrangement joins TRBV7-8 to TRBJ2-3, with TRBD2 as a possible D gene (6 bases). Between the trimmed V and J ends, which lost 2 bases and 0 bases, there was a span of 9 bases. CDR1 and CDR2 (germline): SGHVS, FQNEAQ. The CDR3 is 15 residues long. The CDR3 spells CASSLYGGSTDTQYF. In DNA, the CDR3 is TGTGCCAGCAGCTTATACGGGGGAAGCACAGATACGCAGTATTTT.

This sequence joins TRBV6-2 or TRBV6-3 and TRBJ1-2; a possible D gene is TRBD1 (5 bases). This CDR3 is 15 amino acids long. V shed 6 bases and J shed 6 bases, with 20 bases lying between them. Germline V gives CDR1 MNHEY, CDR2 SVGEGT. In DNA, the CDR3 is TGTGCCAGCAGCCTTTATAGCGGGGGATCAAATGGCTACACCTTC. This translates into CASSLYSGGSNGYTF.

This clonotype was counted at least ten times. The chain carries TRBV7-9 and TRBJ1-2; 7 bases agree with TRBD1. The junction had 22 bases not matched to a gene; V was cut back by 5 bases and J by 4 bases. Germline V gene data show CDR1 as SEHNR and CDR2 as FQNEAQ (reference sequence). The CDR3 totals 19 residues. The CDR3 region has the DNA TGTGCCAGCAGCGCATTGGGCGGACAGGAAAGGTGGTCAAGCTATGGCTACACCTTC. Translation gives CASSALGGQERWSSYGYTF. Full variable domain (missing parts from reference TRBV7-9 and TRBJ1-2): DTGVSQNPRHKITKRGQNVTFRCDPISEHNRLYWYRQTLGQGPEFLTYFQNEAQLEKSRLLSDRFSAERPKGSFSTLEIQRTEQGDSAMYLCASSALGGQERWSSYGYTFGSGTRLTVV.

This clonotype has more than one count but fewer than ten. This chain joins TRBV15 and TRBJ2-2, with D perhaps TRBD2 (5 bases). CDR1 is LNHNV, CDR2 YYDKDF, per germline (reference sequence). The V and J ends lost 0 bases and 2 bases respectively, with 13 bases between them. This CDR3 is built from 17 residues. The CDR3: CATSRDGSRVNTGELFF. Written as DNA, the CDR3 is TGTGCCACCAGCAGAGATGGGAGCAGAGTCAACACCGGGGAGCTGTTTTTT.

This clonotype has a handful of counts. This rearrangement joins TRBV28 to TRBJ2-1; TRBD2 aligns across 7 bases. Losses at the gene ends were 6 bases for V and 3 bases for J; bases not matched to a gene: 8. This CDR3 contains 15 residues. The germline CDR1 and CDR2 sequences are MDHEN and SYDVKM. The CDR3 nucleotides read TGTGCCAGCAGACATGGACTAGACTACTACAATGAGCAGTTCTTC. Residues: CASRHGLDYYNEQFF.

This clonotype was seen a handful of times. The CDR3 protein is CASSSELNTEAFF. The CDR3 region has the DNA TGTGCCAGCAGTTCTGAGTTGAACACTGAAGCTTTCTTT. The V gene is TRBV12-3 or TRBV12-4, the J gene TRBJ1-1; no reliable D call. The V gene lost 4 bases and the J gene lost 0 bases, with 6 bases spanning the gap. The CDR3 loop spans 13 amino acids.

The CDR3: CASSLTGRSRRETQYF. The DNA for the CDR3 is TGTGCCAGCAGCTTAACAGGGCGGAGTCGTCGAGAGACCCAGTACTTC. The chain uses TRBV7-3 and TRBJ2-5, with D uncertain. Germline loops: CDR1 SGHTA, CDR2 FQGTGA. This CDR3 is built from 16 residues. Trimming left V 0 bases short and J 4 bases short, with 15 bases between. Full variable domain (missing parts from reference TRBV7-3 and TRBJ2-5): GAGVSQTPSNKVTEKGKYVELRCDPISGHTALYWYRQSLGQGPEFLIYFQGTGAADDSGLPNDRFFAVRPEGSVSTLKIQRTERGDSAVYLCASSLTGRSRRETQYFGPGTRLLVL.